This T cell receptor (beta chain) was captured in a study of molecular identifiers for immune sequencing clone quantification. Libraries from naive CD8 cells were generated from about 20,000 to 1,000,000 sorted cells (with 10%, 30% or 50% RNA). TCRdb used MiXCR to reprocess the PCR reads, holding one entry per CDR3 protein. The sample consists of 400,000 to 600,000 distinct CDR3 sequences, approximately 25% of them appearing once. Comment on this clonotype: This may stem from a read error, because a much larger clone lies one nucleotide away.

This receptor was identified in a human donor in good health. Some libraries in this study had Jurkat cell RNA spiked in. What was sequenced was naive CD8+ T cells from blood, with Jurkat cell RNA spiked in. Subset described: FACS-sorted CD8+CD4-CCR7+CD45RA+ naive T cells.

This CDR3 reads CASSQRYRQGAELGYTF. The CDR3 DNA reads TGCGCCAGCAGCCAACGATACCGACAGGGAGCTGAGTTGGGCTACACCTTC. This chain links TRBV4-3 with TRBJ1-2, with 7 bases matching TRBD1. CDR1 and CDR2 from the germline V gene are LGHNA and YSLEER. The CDR3 is made up of 17 amino acids. V was pared by 2 bases and J by 8 bases, with 17 bases of the junction left unmatched.